Listed below are T cell receptor beta chains from one sample, sequenced in a study of immune characterization of retroperitoneal liposarcoma. A single record per CDR3 protein comes from TCRdb applying MiXCR to the PCR reads. The sample includes some 7,000 distinct CDR3 sequences, 43% of them seen just once. The sample taken for sequencing was tumor tissue. The receptors derive from a male donor with retroperitoneal liposarcoma. The CDR3 runs from the conserved cysteine through the conserved F or W. D genes are given only for firm matches. Part of the rows lack a size; the others show once, few, many or a class for expanded clones.

cdr3_aa	cdr3_nt	v_call	clone_size	cdr3_length	j_call	d_call
CASSRKSGTFYEQYF	TGTGCCAGCAGCCGCAAGAGTGGGACATTCTACGAGCAGTACTTC	TRBV7-2	.	15	TRBJ2-7	.
CASSESTSGRADTQYF	TGCGCCAGCAGTGAGTCAACTAGCGGGAGGGCAGATACGCAGTATTTT	TRBV10-1	.	16	TRBJ2-3	TRBD2
CASSSTGYNEQYF	TGTGCCAGCAGCTCTACGGGGTACAATGAGCAGTACTTC	TRBV6-1	.	13	TRBJ2-5	.
CASSLVGTALTDTQYF	TGTGCCAGCAGTTTAGTCGGGACAGCCCTCACAGATACGCAGTATTTT	TRBV27	few	16	TRBJ2-3	TRBD1
CASSEEIRSDTQYF	TGTGCCAGCAGTGAAGAGATTCGCTCGGATACGCAGTATTTT	TRBV6-1	.	14	TRBJ2-3	.
CASSLDGPGSYNEQFF	TGTGCCAGCAGTTTGGATGGGCCGGGCTCCTACAATGAGCAGTTCTTC	TRBV27	.	16	TRBJ2-1	.
CASSQWEGRGTQFF	TGTGCCAGCAGTCAGTGGGAGGGCCGCGGGACCCAGTTCTTC	TRBV7-9	few	14	TRBJ2-1	TRBD2
CASSEATGGADTQYF	TGTGCCAGCAGTGAAGCAACAGGGGGCGCAGATACGCAGTATTTT	TRBV6-1	.	15	TRBJ2-3	TRBD1
CASRRSDTQYF	TGTGCCAGCAGGAGGAGTGATACGCAGTATTTT	TRBV6-1	many	11	TRBJ2-3	.
CASRVDRSVSNEQFF	TGTGCCAGCAGGGTGGACAGATCTGTTTCAAATGAGCAGTTCTTC	TRBV6-1	large	15	TRBJ2-1	.
CASSDGTGGHNEQFF	TGTGCCAGCAGTGATGGGACAGGGGGTCACAATGAGCAGTTCTTC	TRBV6-1	many	15	TRBJ2-1	TRBD1
CASQTVNNEQFF	TGTGCCAGCCAGACGGTTAACAATGAGCAGTTCTTC	TRBV6-1	few	12	TRBJ2-1	.
CATSDLHFGGEETQFF	TGTGCCACCAGTGATTTGCATTTCGGGGGGGAAGAGACCCAGTTCTTC	TRBV24-1	.	16	TRBJ2-1	TRBD2
CASSYLGLADYEQYF	TGTGCCAGCAGTTACTTGGGACTAGCGGATTACGAGCAGTACTTC	TRBV6-6	.	15	TRBJ2-7	TRBD2
CASSPIGLAGGNEQYF	TGTGCCAGCAGCCCAATTGGACTAGCGGGTGGCAATGAGCAGTACTTC	TRBV7-3	few	16	TRBJ2-7	TRBD2
CASSGASGEAYNEQFF	TGTGCCAGCAGTGGAGCTAGCGGGGAGGCCTACAATGAGCAGTTCTTC	TRBV6-4	.	16	TRBJ2-1	TRBD2
CASSRTSGIYDTQYF	TGTGCCAGCAGCCGGACTAGCGGGATATACGATACGCAGTATTTT	TRBV6-2/TRBV6-3	.	15	TRBJ2-3	TRBD2
CASSLRQLETQFF	TGTGCCAGCAGTTTAAGGCAGCTAGAGACCCAGTTCTTC	TRBV12-3/TRBV12-4	.	13	TRBJ2-1	.
CASSSMTSGHNEQYF	TGTGCCAGCAGTTCCATGACTAGCGGGCACAATGAGCAGTACTTC	TRBV6-5	.	15	TRBJ2-7	TRBD2
CASSATLASEQFF	TGTGCCAGCAGCGCAACCCTAGCGAGTGAGCAGTTCTTC	TRBV7-2	few	13	TRBJ2-1	.
CASSRPRGAGENTDTQYF	TGTGCCAGCAGCCGGCCTCGCGGAGCTGGCGAAAACACAGATACGCAGTATTTT	TRBV7-2	.	18	TRBJ2-3	.
CASSEGSGAQETQYF	TGTGCCAGCAGTGAAGGGTCAGGGGCCCAAGAGACCCAGTACTTC	TRBV6-1	large	15	TRBJ2-5	.
CASSLWGLGDTQYF	TGTGCCAGCAGCTTATGGGGACTAGGTGATACGCAGTATTTT	TRBV7-2	.	14	TRBJ2-3	TRBD2
CASSLWWEGHNEQFF	TGTGCCAGCAGTTTATGGTGGGAGGGCCACAATGAGCAGTTCTTC	TRBV27	.	15	TRBJ2-1	TRBD2
CASSLGRQGPWDEQYF	TGTGCCAGCAGCTTAGGGCGACAGGGACCTTGGGATGAGCAGTACTTC	TRBV11-3	.	16	TRBJ2-5	TRBD1
CATKGLATDTQYF	TGTGCCACCAAAGGACTAGCGACAGATACGCAGTATTTT	TRBV10-3	.	13	TRBJ2-3	TRBD2
CASSARGGGTGELFF	TGTGCCAGCAGTGCCCGGGGGGGCGGCACCGGGGAGCTGTTTTTT	TRBV6-1	medium-sized	15	TRBJ2-2	TRBD2
CANKGQGADEQFF	TGTGCCAACAAAGGACAGGGGGCCGATGAGCAGTTCTTC	TRBV10-3	.	13	TRBJ2-1	TRBD1
CASSYRPTGTNEQFF	TGTGCCAGCAGTTACCGCCCGACAGGGACAAATGAGCAGTTCTTC	TRBV6-5	.	15	TRBJ2-1	TRBD1
CASSLLAGGLSYNEQYF	TGTGCCAGCAGCTTATTAGCGGGGGGACTCTCCTACAATGAGCAGTACTTC	TRBV7-8	few	17	TRBJ2-4	TRBD2
CASSPSSGDKETQYF	TGCGCCAGCAGCCCCTCTAGCGGGGATAAAGAGACCCAGTACTTC	TRBV5-1	.	15	TRBJ2-5	TRBD2
CASRVGASTDTQYF	TGTGCCTCCAGAGTGGGAGCGAGTACAGATACGCAGTATTTT	TRBV10-3	.	14	TRBJ2-3	.
CASSLDNYNEQYF	TGTGCCAGCAGCTTGGACAACTACAATGAGCAGTACTTC	TRBV7-2	medium-sized	13	TRBJ2-7	.
CASSEARGPFITDTQYF	TGTGCCAGCAGTGAAGCGCGGGGCCCCTTTATAACAGATACGCAGTATTTT	TRBV6-1	.	17	TRBJ2-3	.
CASGLNSIYNEQFF	TGTGCCAGCGGTTTGAATTCCATCTACAATGAGCAGTTCTTC	TRBV6-1	few	14	TRBJ2-1	.
CASSFRPSYNEQFF	TGTGCCAGCAGTTTTCGACCGTCCTACAATGAGCAGTTCTTC	TRBV27	.	14	TRBJ2-1	.
CASSYRGSSHEQFF	TGTGCCAGCAGTTATAGGGGGTCCTCCCATGAGCAGTTCTTC	TRBV6-1	once	14	TRBJ2-1	.
CASSSEGTGELFF	TGTGCCAGCAGTTCTGAGGGCACCGGGGAGCTGTTTTTT	TRBV27	.	13	TRBJ2-2	.
CASRPGGLATSRGTDTQYF	TGTGCCAGCCGCCCTGGAGGACTAGCGACATCCAGGGGGACAGATACGCAGTATTTT	TRBV27	few	19	TRBJ2-3	TRBD2
CASSLYDIGGSSTDTQYF	TGTGCCAGCAGTTTATACGACATAGGGGGCTCTAGCACAGATACGCAGTATTTT	TRBV27	few	18	TRBJ2-3	TRBD1
CASSEGQGETQYF	TGTGCCAGCAGTGAGGGACAGGGAGAGACCCAGTACTTC	TRBV6-1	few	13	TRBJ2-5	TRBD1
CASSGTGYRGYTF	TGTGCCAGCAGCGGAACAGGGTACCGTGGCTACACCTTC	TRBV27	.	13	TRBJ1-2	.
CASRGNGAGGLQETQYF	TGTGCCAGCAGGGGAAACGGGGCGGGGGGGCTCCAAGAGACCCAGTACTTC	TRBV6-1	few	17	TRBJ2-5	TRBD2
CASSYVLNPLETQFF	TGTGCCAGCAGTTACGTCCTAAATCCCCTGGAGACCCAGTTCTTC	TRBV6-8	.	15	TRBJ2-1	.
CASSPGTANNYGYTF	TGTGCCAGCAGTCCCGGGACAGCCAACAACTATGGCTACACCTTC	TRBV6-4	.	15	TRBJ1-2	TRBD1
CASSDPLTGGRTGELFF	TGTGCCAGCAGTGATCCACTCACAGGGGGCAGGACCGGGGAGCTGTTTTTT	TRBV6-1	few	17	TRBJ2-2	TRBD1
CASRLNQETQYF	TGTGCCAGCAGGCTGAATCAAGAGACCCAGTACTTC	TRBV6-1	medium-sized	12	TRBJ2-5	.
CASSLSPGLAVGELFF	TGTGCCAGCAGTTTATCGCCGGGACTAGCAGTCGGGGAGCTGTTTTTT	TRBV27	.	16	TRBJ2-2	TRBD2